Listed below are T cell receptor beta chains from one sample, sequenced in a study of T cells in Graves' hyperthyroidism and ophthalmopathy. MiXCR was run by TCRdb on the multiplex PCR reads, yielding one entry per CDR3 protein. The sample yields 250,000 to 300,000 distinct CDR3 sequences, about 14% seen once. The sequenced sample consisted of blood. All receptors derive from a woman aged 30 to 39 with Graves' hyperthyroidism that later progressed to Graves' ophthalmopathy. The CDR3 runs from the conserved cysteine through the conserved F or W. D genes are given only for firm matches. Part of the rows lack a size; the others show once, few, many or a class for expanded clones.

abundance,v_gene,d_gene,j_gene,CDR3nt,CDR3aa
.,TRBV6-4,.,TRBJ1-1,TGTGCCGGCAGGGACACACTCCGGGACACTGAAGCTTTCTTT,CAGRDTLRDTEAFF
many,TRBV9,TRBD2,TRBJ2-7,TGTGCCAGCAGCGTAGCTAGCGGGGGGCCCACCCATTACGAGCAGTACTTC,CASSVASGGPTHYEQYF
many,TRBV29-1,TRBD1,TRBJ1-2,TGCAGCGTCGAACAGGGGGCGGGGTATGGCTACACCTTC,CSVEQGAGYGYTF
once,TRBV20-1,TRBD2,TRBJ2-1,TGCAGTGCTAGACGGACTAGCGGGGACGGTGAGCAGTTCTTC,CSARRTSGDGEQFF
many,TRBV4-3,TRBD2,TRBJ2-7,TGCGCCAGCAGCCACCTCTTTGGCGGGAGCTACGAGCAGTACTTC,CASSHLFGGSYEQYF
.,TRBV4-3,TRBD2,TRBJ2-7,TGCGCCAGCAGCCAAGATAGGGCGGGAGGTGACGAGCAGTACTTC,CASSQDRAGGDEQYF
many,TRBV6-2/TRBV6-3,.,TRBJ2-7,TGTGCCAGCAGTCCGCGGACCTCCCGTGCCTACGAGCAGTACTTC,CASSPRTSRAYEQYF
few,TRBV18,.,TRBJ1-2,TGTGCCAGCTCACCACCGGGAGCCTTAAGCTACACCTTC,CASSPPGALSYTF
many,TRBV18,TRBD1,TRBJ2-6,TGTGCCAGCTCACCTAGAGGGACAGGGCCTGGGGCCAACGTCCTGACTTTC,CASSPRGTGPGANVLTF
many,TRBV24-1,.,TRBJ2-1,TGTGCCACCAGTGACCCTCGTGGAGGGAGTTCCTACAATGAGCAGTTCTTC,CATSDPRGGSSYNEQFF
.,TRBV27,TRBD1,TRBJ2-1,TGTGCCAGCGGACCCCAGGGGGCCTACAATGAGCAGTTCTTC,CASGPQGAYNEQFF
many,TRBV7-9,TRBD2,TRBJ2-3,TGTGCCAGCAGCTTAGGCGGGAGGGCCGAGTCAGATACGCAGTATTTT,CASSLGGRAESDTQYF
.,TRBV13,TRBD1,TRBJ1-4,TGTGCCAGCAGCCCCCTCGGGACAGCATATGAAAAACTGTTTTTT,CASSPLGTAYEKLFF
.,TRBV3-1,.,TRBJ2-1,TGTGCCAGCAGCAGGGACTTGTGGTTCTTC,CASSRDLWFF
many,TRBV24-1,.,TRBJ2-2,TGTGCCACCAGTGAAAGAAACACCGGGGAGCTGTTTTTT,CATSERNTGELFF
few,TRBV9,TRBD2,TRBJ2-5,TGTGCCAGCAGCGTAGGGCGGGGGGGAGAACAAGAGACCCAGTACTTC,CASSVGRGGEQETQYF
many,TRBV20-1,TRBD2,TRBJ2-7,TGCAGTGCTAGACCCCCGACTAGCGGGGTAACCTACGAGCAGTACTTC,CSARPPTSGVTYEQYF
many,TRBV6-1,.,TRBJ1-5,TGTGCCAGCAGTGAACAACAGGGTAATCAGCCCCAGCATTTT,CASSEQQGNQPQHF
many,TRBV11-2,.,TRBJ1-1,TGTGCCAGCAGCCTCTGGCGGGGCCTCACTGAAGCTTTCTTT,CASSLWRGLTEAFF
many,TRBV20-1,.,TRBJ2-7,TGCAGTGCTAGTTTGGGTCTGGCGGGCACCTACGAGCAGTACTTC,CSASLGLAGTYEQYF
.,TRBV27,.,TRBJ2-1,TGTGCCAGCAGTATCAACCAGTACAATGAGCAGTTCTTC,CASSINQYNEQFF
many,TRBV12-3/TRBV12-4,.,TRBJ2-1,TGTGCCAGCAGTTCACAAGGGTTCTCCTACAATGAGCAGTTCTTC,CASSSQGFSYNEQFF
.,TRBV10-3,TRBD1,TRBJ2-7,TGTGCCATCAGCCCGGGACAGGGCCTCTACGAGCAGTACTTC,CAISPGQGLYEQYF
few,TRBV5-6,TRBD1,TRBJ2-7,TGTGCCAGCAGCTGGGGGTGGGACAGGGCCAACGAGCAGTACTTC,CASSWGWDRANEQYF
few,TRBV9,.,TRBJ2-1,TGTGCCAGCAGCGTAGGCCTAGACTCCTACAATGAGCAGTTCTTC,CASSVGLDSYNEQFF
many,TRBV7-9,.,TRBJ1-2,TGTGCCAGCGGGCCAGGGGAACTTAACTATGGCTACACCTTC,CASGPGELNYGYTF
.,TRBV4-3,.,TRBJ2-7,TGCGCCAGCAGCCAATCACAGGGGGGGTCCTACGAGCAGTACTTC,CASSQSQGGSYEQYF
many,TRBV6-1,TRBD2,TRBJ2-3,TGTGCCAGCAGTGGGACGGGAGGGCCGGGAGATACGCAGTATTTT,CASSGTGGPGDTQYF
many,TRBV7-2,.,TRBJ2-1,TGTGCCAGCAGCCCCACAAATTACAATGAGCAGTTCTTC,CASSPTNYNEQFF
.,TRBV7-9,TRBD1,TRBJ1-4,TGTGCCAGCAGCTTTGGGGGGGACAGTGGAGAAAAACTGTTTTTT,CASSFGGDSGEKLFF
many,TRBV18,.,TRBJ2-7,TGTGCCAGCTCCCAACGTGCAACCCTCGGCGAGCAGTACTTC,CASSQRATLGEQYF
many,TRBV7-2,.,TRBJ2-3,TGTGCCAGCAGCTTATCCCTAACAAAGGTTACAGATACGCAGTATTTT,CASSLSLTKVTDTQYF
few,TRBV28,.,TRBJ2-6,TGTGCCAGCAGCCACAGGGTGGGCGGGGCCAACGTCCTGACTTTC,CASSHRVGGANVLTF
few,TRBV19,TRBD1,TRBJ2-3,TGTGCCAGTAGTGTCACCGGGACAGGGAAGGGCACAGATACGCAGTATTTT,CASSVTGTGKGTDTQYF
.,TRBV18,TRBD1,TRBJ1-1,TGTGCCAGCTCACCGTCCAGGGGGCGTACTGAAGCTTTCTTT,CASSPSRGRTEAFF
few,TRBV10-3,TRBD1,TRBJ2-3,TGTGCCATCAATCAGGGGGGCACAGATACGCAGTATTTT,CAINQGGTDTQYF
many,TRBV27,.,TRBJ2-5,TGTGCCAGCAGTTCCGGGATGACGGAGACCCAGTACTTC,CASSSGMTETQYF
.,TRBV20-1,.,TRBJ2-3,TGCAGTACCGGACGGGGGTATCGCTCAGATACGCAGTATTTT,CSTGRGYRSDTQYF
.,TRBV7-2,.,TRBJ1-4,TGTGCCAGCAGCTGGACCTCAGGAGTAAAACTGTTTTTT,CASSWTSGVKLFF